This T cell receptor (beta chain) came from a study of neurological immune-mediated disorders. Findings and caveats of the study: None of the features examined (clinical or MRI) was associated with the multiple sclerosis repertoire cluster. Sharing of CDR3 amino acid sequences among expanded clones across subjects was absent, suggesting private repertoires in all groups.

This clonotype was counted at least ten times. The antigen is unknown. Trimming shortened V by 3 bases and J by 1 base, and 9 bases separated the two germline ends. Per the germline V gene, CDR1 is SGHTA and CDR2 is FQGNSA. The CDR3 covers 14 residues. As for the cDNA, it was generated by 5'RACE with 10-nucleotide random UMIs. TCRdb reprocessed the 5' RACE reads via MiXCR and lists one record per CDR3 protein. This repertoire shows roughly 90,000 distinct CDR3 sequences, roughly 3.2% found once; its top ten account for around 3.1%. The sequenced sample was PBMCs. This TCR was sampled from a woman between 45 and 65 years old with multiple sclerosis. The V and J genes are TRBV7-2 and TRBJ2-5; possible D gene TRBD1, 6 bases. CDR3 sequence: CASSFQGSQETQYF. CDR3 nucleotides: TGTGCCAGCAGCTTTCAGGGGAGCCAAGAGACCCAGTACTTC. The whole variable domain, remainder taken from reference TRBV7-2 and TRBJ2-5, is GAGVSQSPSNKVTEKGKDVELRCDPISGHTALYWYRQSLGQGLEFLIYFQGNSAPDKSGLPSDRFSAERTGGSVSTLTIQRTQQEDSAVYLCASSFQGSQETQYFGPGTRLLVL.